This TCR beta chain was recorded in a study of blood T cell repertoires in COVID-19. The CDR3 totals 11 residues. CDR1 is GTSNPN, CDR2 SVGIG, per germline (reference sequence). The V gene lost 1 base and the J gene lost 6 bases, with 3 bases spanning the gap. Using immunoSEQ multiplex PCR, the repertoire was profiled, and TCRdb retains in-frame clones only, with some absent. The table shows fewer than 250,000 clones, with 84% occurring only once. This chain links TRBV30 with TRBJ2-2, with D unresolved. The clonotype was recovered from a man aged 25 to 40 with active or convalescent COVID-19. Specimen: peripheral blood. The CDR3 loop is CAWSEPGELFF. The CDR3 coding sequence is TGTGCCTGGAGTGAGCCCGGGGAGCTGTTTTTT.